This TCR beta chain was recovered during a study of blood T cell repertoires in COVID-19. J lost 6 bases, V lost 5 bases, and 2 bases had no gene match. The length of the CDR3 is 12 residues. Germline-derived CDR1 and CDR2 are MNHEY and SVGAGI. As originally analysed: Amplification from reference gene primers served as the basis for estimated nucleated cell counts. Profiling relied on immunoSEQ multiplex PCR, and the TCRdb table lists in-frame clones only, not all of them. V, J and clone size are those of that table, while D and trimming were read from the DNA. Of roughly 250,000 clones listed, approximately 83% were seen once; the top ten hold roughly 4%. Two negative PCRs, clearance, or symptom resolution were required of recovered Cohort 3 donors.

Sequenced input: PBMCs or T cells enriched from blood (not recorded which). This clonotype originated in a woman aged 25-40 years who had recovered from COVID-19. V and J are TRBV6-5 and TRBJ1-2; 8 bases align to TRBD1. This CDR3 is CASSQTGDGYTF. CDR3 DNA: TGTGCCAGCAGTCAGACAGGGGATGGCTACACCTTC.